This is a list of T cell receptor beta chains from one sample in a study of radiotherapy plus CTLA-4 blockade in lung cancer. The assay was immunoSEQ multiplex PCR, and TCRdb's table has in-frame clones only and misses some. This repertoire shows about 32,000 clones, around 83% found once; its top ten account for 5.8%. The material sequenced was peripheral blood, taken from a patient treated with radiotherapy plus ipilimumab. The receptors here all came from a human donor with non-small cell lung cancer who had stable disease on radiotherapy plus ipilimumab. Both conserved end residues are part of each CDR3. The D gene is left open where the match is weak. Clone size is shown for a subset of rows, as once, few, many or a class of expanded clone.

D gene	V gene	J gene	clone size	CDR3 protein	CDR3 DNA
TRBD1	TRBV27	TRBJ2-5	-	CASSSSYQGAEETQYF	TGTGCCAGCAGTTCGTCGTACCAGGGGGCGGAAGAGACCCAGTACTTC
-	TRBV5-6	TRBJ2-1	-	CASSFSSPGEQFF	TGTGCCAGCAGCTTTTCCTCGCCCGGTGAGCAGTTCTTC
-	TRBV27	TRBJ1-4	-	CASSLAGATNEKLFF	TGTGCCAGCAGTTTAGCAGGGGCAACTAATGAAAAACTGTTTTTT
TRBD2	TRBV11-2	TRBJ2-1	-	CASSPGLAGTFEQFF	TGTGCCAGCAGCCCTGGCTTAGCGGGAACTTTCGAGCAGTTCTTC
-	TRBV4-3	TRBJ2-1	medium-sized	CASSQVTGNYNEQFF	TGCGCCAGCAGCCAAGTGACGGGAAACTACAATGAGCAGTTCTTC
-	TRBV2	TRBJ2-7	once	CASSGVGGGYEQYF	TGTGCCAGCAGTGGAGTAGGCGGCGGCTACGAGCAGTACTTC
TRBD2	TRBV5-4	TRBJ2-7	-	CASSQSSGGTYEQYF	TGTGCCAGCAGCCAATCTAGCGGGGGCACCTACGAGCAGTACTTC
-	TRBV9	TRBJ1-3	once	CASSPLLGDTIYF	TGTGCCAGCAGCCCCCTCCTCGGGGACACCATATATTTT
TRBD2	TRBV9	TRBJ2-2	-	CASSLGLAANTGELFF	TGTGCCAGCAGCCTCGGACTAGCGGCGAACACCGGGGAGCTGTTTTTT
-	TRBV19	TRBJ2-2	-	CASTNLQGLNTGELFF	TGTGCCAGTACGAACTTACAGGGTCTGAACACCGGGGAGCTGTTTTTT
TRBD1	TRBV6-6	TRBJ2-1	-	CASSETGTYNEQFF	TGTGCCAGCAGTGAGACAGGGACCTACAATGAGCAGTTCTTC
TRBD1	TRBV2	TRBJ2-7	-	CASSELWQGVGEQYF	TGTGCCAGCAGTGAATTGTGGCAGGGGGTGGGCGAGCAGTACTTC
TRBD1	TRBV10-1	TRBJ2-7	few	CASSDSRMGQGNEQYF	TGCGCCAGCAGTGACTCTCGAATGGGACAGGGGAACGAGCAGTACTTC
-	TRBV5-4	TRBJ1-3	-	CASSSNRPTTPTGNTIYF	TGTGCCAGCAGCTCGAACAGGCCCACTACTCCCACTGGAAACACCATATATTTT
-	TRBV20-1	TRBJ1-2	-	CSASKRGGYTF	TGCAGTGCTAGTAAAAGGGGTGGCTACACCTTC
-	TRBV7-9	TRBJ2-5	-	CASSLGRQGGETQYF	TGTGCCAGCAGCTTAGGGCGACAGGGAGGAGAGACCCAGTACTTC
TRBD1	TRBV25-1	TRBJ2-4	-	CASSQGVAKNIQYF	TGTGCCAGCAGTCAGGGGGTAGCCAAAAACATTCAGTACTTC
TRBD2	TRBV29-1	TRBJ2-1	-	CSTKKLAGGDEQFF	TGCAGCACCAAGAAACTAGCGGGAGGGGATGAGCAGTTCTTC
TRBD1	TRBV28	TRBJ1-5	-	CASRETGDQPQHF	TGTGCCAGCAGAGAGACAGGGGACCAGCCCCAGCATTTT
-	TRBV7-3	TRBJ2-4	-	CASSSLILAKNIQYF	TGTGCCAGCAGCTCCCTTATTCTAGCCAAAAACATTCAGTACTTC
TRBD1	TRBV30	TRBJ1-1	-	CAWSIGPGGGTEAFF	TGTGCCTGGAGCATCGGGCCAGGGGGCGGCACTGAAGCTTTCTTT
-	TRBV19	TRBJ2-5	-	CASSRLGQRIQETQYF	TGTGCCAGTAGTAGATTAGGGCAGCGGATCCAAGAGACCCAGTACTTC
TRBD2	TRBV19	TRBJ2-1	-	CASSMASGSYNEQFF	TGTGCCAGTAGTATGGCTAGCGGGAGTTACAATGAGCAGTTCTTC
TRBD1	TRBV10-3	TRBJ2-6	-	CAISEEGQGANVLTF	TGTGCCATCAGTGAGGAGGGACAGGGGGCCAACGTCCTGACTTTC
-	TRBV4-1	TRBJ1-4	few	CASSRRQAFGDEKLFF	TGCGCCAGCAGCCGCCGACAGGCCTTCGGAGATGAAAAACTGTTTTTT
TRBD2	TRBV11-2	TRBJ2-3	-	CASSTYGRAIDTQYF	TGTGCCAGCAGCACTTACGGGAGGGCCATAGATACGCAGTATTTT
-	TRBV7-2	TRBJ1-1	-	CASSLAPRRRTEAFF	TGTGCCAGCAGCTTAGCGCCCCGACGGAGGACTGAAGCTTTCTTT
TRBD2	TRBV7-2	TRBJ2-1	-	CASSKMGRGQFF	TGTGCCAGCTCCAAAATGGGGAGGGGGCAGTTCTTC
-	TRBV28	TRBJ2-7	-	CASSLNGGGPTYEQYF	TGTGCCAGCAGCCTTAATGGGGGCGGGCCAACCTACGAGCAGTACTTC
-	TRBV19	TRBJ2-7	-	CASSLGQSYEQYF	TGTGCCAGTAGTTTGGGACAATCCTACGAGCAGTACTTC
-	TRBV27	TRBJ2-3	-	CASREIGTDTQYF	TGTGCCAGTCGGGAAATTGGAACAGATACGCAGTATTTT
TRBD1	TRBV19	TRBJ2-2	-	CASSSRQGRRRTGELFF	TGTGCCAGTAGTTCCCGACAGGGTCGTAGGAGAACCGGGGAGCTGTTTTTT
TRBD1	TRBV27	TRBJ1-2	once	CASSDRVFGYTF	TGTGCCAGCAGTGACAGGGTTTTTGGCTACACCTTC